This is a list of T cell receptor beta chains from one sample in a study of blood T cell repertoires in COVID-19. Some clones are missing from TCRdb's copy, which holds only in-frame ones; the method was immunoSEQ multiplex PCR. The data hold about 69,000 clones, with 90% observed a single time. The specimen sequenced was peripheral blood. These receptors came from a woman in her late teens or twenties with acute or convalescent COVID-19. Each CDR3 is given without its conserved first and last residue. Each record gives: V gene, D gene, CDR3 protein. The D gene is left open where the match is weak.

TRBV6-5 TRBD1 ASRDQGARTEAF
TRBV29-1 TRBD1 SARWGQGGSGYT
TRBV6-5 TRBD2 ASSPRDGGWEQY
TRBV19 TRBD2 ASSIWASGSSSYNEQF
TRBV6-5 TRBD1 ASSYSKGADEQY
TRBV28 - ASTRDTYSGNTIY
TRBV4-2 TRBD1 ASRHGTANTEAF
TRBV15 - ATSSGTLGRGSEGYT
TRBV15 - ATSQETSTDTQY
TRBV5-6 - ASSQWRWKNTEAF
TRBV12-3/TRBV12-4 - ASRTLNTEAF
TRBV4-1 TRBD1 ASSQSTGVRNTEAF
TRBV7-8 TRBD1 ASRVGTDSGNTIY
TRBV7-9 - ASSSFEGQPQH
TRBV9 - ASSTRDWNSPLH
TRBV2 - ASSLPVTGNTEAF
TRBV2 TRBD2 ASSEEGRGDTQY
TRBV2 - ATTSAGVNSPLH
TRBV4-1 - ASSLAGTDSSYNSPLH
TRBV4-2 - ASSRGQLNYGYT
TRBV11-3 - ASSFHQSSGNTIY
TRBV6-2/TRBV6-3 - ASSYPWTGPSTDTQY
TRBV27 TRBD1 ASKKGATNEKLF
TRBV12-3/TRBV12-4 - ASRRVGDTQY
TRBV5-6 TRBD1 ASSRQGWNTGELF
TRBV27 - ASSFSQGGGKLF
TRBV27 - ASSLSRRAGSSYNEQF
TRBV6-1 TRBD1 ASSEAIDRGLQTEAF
TRBV3-1/TRBV3-2 - ASSRRRQETQY
TRBV4-2 - ASSQVQGYNSPLH